Following are 16 T cell receptor beta chains from one sample sequenced in a study of T-cell memory formation after mild COVID-19. MiXCR, applied by TCRdb to the 5' RACE reads, yields one record per CDR3 protein. The data contain approximately 89,000 distinct CDR3 sequences, 9.5% to 15% of them singletons. Sequences were obtained from PBMCs or a T cell subset sorted from them (not recorded which). These receptors originate from a man aged 18 to 29 who had mild COVID-19 (a few samples of this study predate the infection). Cell type and time point are not known.

This clonotype was observed a few times. The gene calls are TRBV7-2 and TRBJ2-7, with TRBD1 matching 7 bases. CDR3 length: 15 amino acids. J was trimmed by 2 bases and V by 1 base; bases with no gene match: 5. Germline-derived CDR1 and CDR2 are SGHTA and FQGNSA. The CDR3 reads CASSLGWDSPYEQYF. The DNA of the CDR3 is TGTGCCAGCAGCTTAGGCTGGGACAGTCCCTACGAGCAGTACTTC.

The J gene is TRBJ2-5, the V gene TRBV11-2, with D perhaps TRBD2 (5 bases). The CDR3 is 14 amino acids. The germline CDR1 and CDR2 sequences are SGHAT and FQNNGV. Trimming took 4 bases from V and 1 from J, leaving 10 bases between them. The CDR3 spells CASSWRTTQETQYF. CDR3 coding DNA: TGTGCCAGCAGCTGGAGGACCACCCAAGAGACCCAGTACTTC.

The chain recombines TRBV6-5 with TRBJ2-2, with 10 bases matching TRBD2. Germline V gene sequence: CDR1 MNHEY, CDR2 SVGAGI. V gave up 6 bases and J gave up 3 bases; unmatched junction bases: 4. This CDR3 has 15 residues. DNA for the CDR3: TGTGCCAGCAGCTCGGGACTAGCGCACACCGGGGAGCTGTTTTTT. The encoded protein is CASSSGLAHTGELFF.

The chain uses TRBV19 and TRBJ2-2; 8 bases map to TRBD1. This CDR3 contains 14 residues. Germline V CDR1 and CDR2: LNHDA, SQIVND (reference sequence). The J segment lost 4 bases and the V segment lost 6 bases, leaving 4 bases of the junction unmatched. CDR3 in DNA: TGTGCCAGTAGCCAGGGGGCGCCCACCGGGGAGCTGTTTTTT. This translates into CASSQGAPTGELFF.

The V call is TRBV4-1, the J call TRBJ1-5; D is undetermined. V was pared by 1 base and J by 6 bases, with 7 bases between. Germline V gene lookup returns CDR1 MGHRA and CDR2 YSYEKL. This CDR3 spans 13 amino acids. The CDR3 here is CASSQVLVQPQHF. CDR3 sequence (DNA): TGCGCCAGCAGCCAAGTACTAGTTCAGCCCCAGCATTTT.

This clonotype has just a few counts. The gene calls are TRBV7-2 and TRBJ2-7; TRBD2 matches 7 bases. J was trimmed by 1 base and V by 4 bases; bases with no gene match: 7. There are 15 residues in the CDR3. Germline lookup yields CDR1 SGHTA and CDR2 FQGNSA. CDR3 DNA sequence: TGTGCCAGCAGCTCCTTTGGCGGGGGATCCTACGAGCAGTACTTC. Its protein is CASSSFGGGSYEQYF.

The chain is built from TRBV29-1 and TRBJ2-2, with D perhaps matching TRBD1 (6 bases). Germline CDR1 and CDR2: SQVTM and ANQGSEA. Deletions cut 6 bases from V and 2 bases from J, with 16 bases between. The CDR3 covers 15 residues. CDR3 residues: CSVDEQGSNTGELFF. CDR3 nucleotides: TGCAGCGTGGATGAACAGGGATCTAACACCGGGGAGCTGTTTTTT.

The gene calls are TRBV7-6 and TRBJ1-4; a weak D match, TRBD1 (5 bases). Germline V CDR1 and CDR2: SGHVS, FNYEAQ. CDR3 length: 15 amino acids. V was clipped by 5 bases and J by 10 bases, with 20 bases between them. The CDR3 reads CASSRGDGLFSKLFF. The CDR3 bases are TGTGCCAGCAGCCGGGGGGATGGACTATTCTCAAAACTGTTTTTT.

This clonotype was picked up a small number of times. This chain uses TRBV7-6 with TRBJ1-5, with D possibly being TRBD1 (5 bases). Per germline, CDR1 SGHVS and CDR2 FNYEAQ. The CDR3 has 15 amino acids. V was cut by 1 base and J by 2 bases, with 9 bases left in between. CDR3 residues: CASSLVPQGNQPQHF. The CDR3 region has the DNA TGTGCCAGCAGCTTAGTCCCACAGGGCAATCAGCCCCAGCATTTT.

This clonotype was detected only a few times. The chain is built from TRBV5-1 and TRBJ1-2; 11 bases line up with TRBD1. There are 18 residues in the CDR3. Germline CDR1 reads SGHRS; CDR2 reads YFSETQ. V was pared by 0 bases and J by 3 bases, with 10 bases of the junction left unmatched. DNA for the CDR3: TGCGCCAGCAGCTTGGTTGCGGACAGGGGGCCCTTCGACTATGGCTACACCTTC. This codes for CASSLVADRGPFDYGYTF.

Regarding this clonotype: This clone may be a read error of a much larger clone one base away. The chain joins TRBV12-3 or TRBV12-4 to TRBJ2-1; D remains unclear. The last part of the DNA fits TRBJ2-7 better; the J call may be wrong. The CDR3 has 11 residues. The CDR3 loop reads CASSFGDEQYF. The CDR3 DNA sequence: TGTGCCAGCAGTTTCGGAGATGAGCAGTACTTC.

This clonotype was counted a few times. The chain has TRBV7-8 and TRBJ1-1; D is uncertain. Germline CDR1 SGHVS, CDR2 FQNEAQ. The CDR3 is 15 residues long. The V gene lost 4 bases and the J gene lost 6 bases, with 18 bases spanning the gap. CDR3 nucleotides: TGTGCCAGCAGCTCCCGGGGTTTCTTCAGTTCTGAAGCTTTCTTT. Its translation is CASSSRGFFSSEAFF.

This clonotype appeared a single time. V and J are TRBV12-3 or TRBV12-4 and TRBJ2-3; D may be TRBD1 or TRBD2 (6 bases each). This CDR3 has 14 amino acids. V lost 3 bases and J 4 bases, leaving 11 bases between the germline ends. Here the CDR3 DNA reads TGTGCCAGCAGTTTGGGGGGCGGACCAGATACGCAGTATTTT. Translation gives CASSLGGGPDTQYF.

This chain's CDR3 is CASSARGQSNQPQHF. CDR3 DNA: TGTGCCAGCAGCGCCCGAGGACAGAGCAATCAGCCCCAGCATTTT. V and J are TRBV9 and TRBJ1-5, with D tentatively TRBD1 (6 bases). The V end lost 3 bases, the J end lost 1 base, and 11 bases lay between the germline ends. Germline V CDR1 and CDR2: SGDLS, YYNGEE. The CDR3 runs 15 residues.

This clonotype was recorded a few times. The chain employs TRBV2 and TRBJ2-3; 15 nucleotides agree with TRBD2. The CDR3 runs to 17 residues. V shed 10 bases, J shed 3 bases, and the junction held 11 bases outside the gene matches. Germline V gene lookup returns CDR1 SNHLY and CDR2 FYNNEI. CDR3 in DNA: TGTGCCAACCACTTGGCGGGACTAGCGGGGGGAACAGATACGCAGTATTTT. Translation gives CANHLAGLAGGTDTQYF.

This clonotype was observed a few times. The chain combines TRBV3-1 with TRBJ2-2; the D is unclear. This CDR3 region has 12 residues. Trimming shortened V by 0 bases and J by 7 bases, and 3 bases separated the two germline ends. Per germline, CDR1 LGHDT and CDR2 YNNKEL (reference sequence). The CDR3 here is CASSQEGGELFF. In DNA form, the CDR3 reads TGTGCCAGCAGCCAAGAGGGCGGGGAGCTGTTTTTT.